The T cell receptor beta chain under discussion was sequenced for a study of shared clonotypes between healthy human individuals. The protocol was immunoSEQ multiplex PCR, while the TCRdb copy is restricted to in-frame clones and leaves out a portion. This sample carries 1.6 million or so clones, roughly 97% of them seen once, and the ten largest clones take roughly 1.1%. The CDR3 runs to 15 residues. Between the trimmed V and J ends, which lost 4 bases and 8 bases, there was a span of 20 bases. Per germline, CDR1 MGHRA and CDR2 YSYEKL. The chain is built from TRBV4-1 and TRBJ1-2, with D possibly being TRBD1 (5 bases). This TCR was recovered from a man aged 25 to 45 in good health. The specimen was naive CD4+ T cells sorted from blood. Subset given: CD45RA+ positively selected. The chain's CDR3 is CASSLSGAAARGYTF. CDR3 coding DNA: TGCGCCAGCAGCCTAAGTGGGGCTGCTGCGCGCGGCTACACCTTC.